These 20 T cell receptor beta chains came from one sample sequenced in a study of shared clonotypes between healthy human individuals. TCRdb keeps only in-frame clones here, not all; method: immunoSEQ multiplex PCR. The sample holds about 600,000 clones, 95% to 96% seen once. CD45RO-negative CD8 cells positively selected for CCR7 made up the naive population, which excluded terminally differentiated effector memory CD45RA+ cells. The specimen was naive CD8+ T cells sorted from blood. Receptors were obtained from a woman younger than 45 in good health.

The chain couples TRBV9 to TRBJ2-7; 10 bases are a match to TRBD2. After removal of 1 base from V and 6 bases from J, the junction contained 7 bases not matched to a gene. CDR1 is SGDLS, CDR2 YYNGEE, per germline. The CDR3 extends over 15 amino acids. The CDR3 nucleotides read TGTGCCAGCAGCGTACGAGCGGGAGGGCCTTCCGAGCAGTACTTC. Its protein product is CASSVRAGGPSEQYF.

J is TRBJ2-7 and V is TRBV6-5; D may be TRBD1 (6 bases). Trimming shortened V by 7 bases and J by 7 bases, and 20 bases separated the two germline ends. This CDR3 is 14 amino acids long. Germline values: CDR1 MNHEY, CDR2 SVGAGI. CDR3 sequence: CASTVQGSRGEQYF. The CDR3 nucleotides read TGTGCCAGCACTGTCCAGGGGTCTAGGGGGGAGCAGTACTTC.

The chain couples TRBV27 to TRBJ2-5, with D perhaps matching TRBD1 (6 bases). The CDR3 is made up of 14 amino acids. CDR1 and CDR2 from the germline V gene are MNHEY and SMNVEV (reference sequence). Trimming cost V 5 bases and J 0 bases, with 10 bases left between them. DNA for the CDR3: TGTGCCAGCAGTCCGTGGGACAACCAAGAGACCCAGTACTTC. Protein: CASSPWDNQETQYF.

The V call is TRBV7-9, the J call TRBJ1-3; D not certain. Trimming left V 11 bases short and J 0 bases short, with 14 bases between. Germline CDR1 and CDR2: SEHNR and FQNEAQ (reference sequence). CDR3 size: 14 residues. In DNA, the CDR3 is TGTGCCGTACTCCACGGGTCCTCTGGAAACACCATATATTTT. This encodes CAVLHGSSGNTIYF.

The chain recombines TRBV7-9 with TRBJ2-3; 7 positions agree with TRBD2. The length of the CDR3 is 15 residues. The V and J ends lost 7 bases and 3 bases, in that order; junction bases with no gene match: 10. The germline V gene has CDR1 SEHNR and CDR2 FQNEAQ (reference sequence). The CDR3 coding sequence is TGTGCCAGCACCCCCCTACTAGCGAGGACAGATACGCAGTATTTT. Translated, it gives CASTPLLARTDTQYF.

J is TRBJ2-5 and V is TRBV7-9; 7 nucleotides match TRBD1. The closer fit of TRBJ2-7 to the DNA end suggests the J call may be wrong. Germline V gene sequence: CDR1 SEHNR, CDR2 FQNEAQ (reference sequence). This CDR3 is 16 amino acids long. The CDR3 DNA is TGTGCCAGCAGCCCATCCTCCGACAGGGCCTCCTACGAGCAGTACTTC. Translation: CASSPSSDRASYEQYF.

CDR3 nucleotide sequence: TGTGCCAGCAGTCCGCGGGAACCAGAGACCCAGTACTTC. Amino acids: CASSPREPETQYF. The chain uses TRBV27 and TRBJ2-5, with TRBD2 as a possible D gene (6 bases). V lost 5 bases, J lost 4 bases, and 11 bases lay in between. From germline, CDR1 is MNHEY and CDR2 SMNVEV (reference sequence). This CDR3 spans 13 amino acids.

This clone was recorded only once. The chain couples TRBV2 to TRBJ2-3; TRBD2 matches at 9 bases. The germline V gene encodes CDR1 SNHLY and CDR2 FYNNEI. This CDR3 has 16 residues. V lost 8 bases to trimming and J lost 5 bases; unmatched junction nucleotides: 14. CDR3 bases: TGTGCCAGCCCACATGGCGGGAGGGAGGTAGTAGATACGCAGTATTTT. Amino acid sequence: CASPHGGREVVDTQYF.

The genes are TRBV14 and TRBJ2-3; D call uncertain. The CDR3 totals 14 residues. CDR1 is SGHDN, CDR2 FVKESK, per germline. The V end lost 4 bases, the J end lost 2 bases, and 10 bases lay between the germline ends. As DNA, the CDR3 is TGTGCCAGCAGCCTCGGTTCTTACACAGATACGCAGTATTTT. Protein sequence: CASSLGSYTDTQYF.

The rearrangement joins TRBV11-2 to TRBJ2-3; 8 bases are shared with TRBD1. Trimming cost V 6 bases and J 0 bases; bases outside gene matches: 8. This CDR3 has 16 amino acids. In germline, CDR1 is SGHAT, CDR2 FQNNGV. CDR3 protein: CASRFGTGISTDTQYF. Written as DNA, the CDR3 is TGTGCCAGCAGGTTCGGGACAGGAATAAGCACAGATACGCAGTATTTT.

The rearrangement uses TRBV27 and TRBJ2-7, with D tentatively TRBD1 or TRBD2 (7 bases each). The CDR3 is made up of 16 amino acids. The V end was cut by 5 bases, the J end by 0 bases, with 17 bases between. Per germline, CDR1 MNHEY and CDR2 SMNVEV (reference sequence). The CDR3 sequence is CASSTSGGDRSYEQYF. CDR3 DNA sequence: TGTGCCAGCAGTACCTCAGGGGGGGATCGCTCCTACGAGCAGTACTTC.

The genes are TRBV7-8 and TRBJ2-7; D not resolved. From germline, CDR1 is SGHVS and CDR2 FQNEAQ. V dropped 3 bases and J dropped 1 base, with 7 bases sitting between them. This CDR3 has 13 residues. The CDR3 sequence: CASSFLGSYEQYF. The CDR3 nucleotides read TGTGCCAGCAGCTTCTTGGGGTCCTACGAGCAGTACTTC.

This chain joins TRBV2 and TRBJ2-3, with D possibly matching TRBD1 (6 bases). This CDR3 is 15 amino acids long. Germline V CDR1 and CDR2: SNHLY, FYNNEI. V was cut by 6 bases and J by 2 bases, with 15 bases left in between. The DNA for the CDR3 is TGTGCCAGCAGCTCGGGTGGGGGCCACACAGATACGCAGTATTTT. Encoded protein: CASSSGGGHTDTQYF.

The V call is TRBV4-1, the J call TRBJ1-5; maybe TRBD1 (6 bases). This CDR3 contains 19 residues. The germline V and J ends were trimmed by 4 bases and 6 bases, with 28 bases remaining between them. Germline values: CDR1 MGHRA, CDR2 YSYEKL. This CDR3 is CASSPVPQTTGMVIQPQHF. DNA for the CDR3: TGCGCCAGCAGCCCAGTCCCGCAAACTACAGGGATGGTCATTCAGCCCCAGCATTTT.

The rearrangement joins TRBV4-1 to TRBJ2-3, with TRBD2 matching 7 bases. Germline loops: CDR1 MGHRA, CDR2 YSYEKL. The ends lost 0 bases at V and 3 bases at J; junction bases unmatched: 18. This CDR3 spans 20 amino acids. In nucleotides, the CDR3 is TGCGCCAGCAGCCAAGAAGGAGTTGCGGGAGTAAGGTCGAGAACAGATACGCAGTATTTT. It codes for CASSQEGVAGVRSRTDTQYF.

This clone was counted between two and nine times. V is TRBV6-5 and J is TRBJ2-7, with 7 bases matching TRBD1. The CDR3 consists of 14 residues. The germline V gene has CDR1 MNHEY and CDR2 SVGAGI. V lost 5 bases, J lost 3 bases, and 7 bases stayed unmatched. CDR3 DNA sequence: TGTGCCAGCAGTGCCGTTGGGACAGACTACGAGCAGTACTTC. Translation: CASSAVGTDYEQYF.

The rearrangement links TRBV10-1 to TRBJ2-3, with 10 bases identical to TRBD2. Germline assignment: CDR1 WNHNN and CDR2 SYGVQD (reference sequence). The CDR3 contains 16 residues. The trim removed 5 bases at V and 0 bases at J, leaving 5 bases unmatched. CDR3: CASSKTSGTSTDTQYF. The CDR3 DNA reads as TGCGCCAGCAGTAAAACTAGCGGGACTAGCACAGATACGCAGTATTTT.

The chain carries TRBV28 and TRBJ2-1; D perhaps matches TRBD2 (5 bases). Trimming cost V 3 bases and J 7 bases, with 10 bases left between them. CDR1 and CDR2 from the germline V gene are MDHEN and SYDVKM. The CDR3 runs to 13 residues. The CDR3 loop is CASSFRGNNEQFF. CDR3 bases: TGTGCCAGCAGTTTTAGAGGGAATAATGAGCAGTTCTTC.

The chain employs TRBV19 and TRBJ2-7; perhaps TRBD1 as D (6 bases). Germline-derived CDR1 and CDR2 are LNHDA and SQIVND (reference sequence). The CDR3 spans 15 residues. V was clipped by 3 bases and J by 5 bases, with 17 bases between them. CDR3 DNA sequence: TGTGCCAGTAGTATTCAGGGGACCGAGGAGGACGAGCAGTACTTC. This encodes CASSIQGTEEDEQYF. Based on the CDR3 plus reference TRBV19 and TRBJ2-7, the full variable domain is DGGITQSPKYLFRKEGQNVTLSCEQNLNHDAMYWYRQDPGQGLRLIYYSQIVNDFQKGDIAEGYSVSREKKESFPLTVTSAQKNPTAFYLCASSIQGTEEDEQYFGPGTRLTVT.

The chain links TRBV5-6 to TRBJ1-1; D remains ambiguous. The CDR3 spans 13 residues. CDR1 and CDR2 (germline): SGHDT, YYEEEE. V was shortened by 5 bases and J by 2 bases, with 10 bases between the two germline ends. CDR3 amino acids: CASSAAANTEAFF. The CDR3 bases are TGTGCCAGCAGTGCGGCAGCAAACACTGAAGCTTTCTTT.